The entry below describes one T cell receptor beta chain. Its antigen remains unidentified. Base qualities are not provided; no much larger clone lies one nucleotide away. Libraries came from multiplex PCR. Sequencing used an Illumina HiSeq 4000. To build TCR beta libraries, CDR3 regions were amplified by Arm-PCR using iRepertoire HTBI primers. Before sequencing, the PCR products went through gel purification. On the authors' methods: Across samples, 62 TRBV and 13 to 15 TRBJ segments were identified and used for gene usage analysis of CDR3 amino acid clonotypes. Filtered high-quality paired reads were merged into contigs using COPE and FqMerger. BLAST was used to align contigs to the IMGT TRBV, TRBD and TRBJ reference genes, and CDR3 was defined following IMGT. Highly expanded clones were defined as clonotypes with a frequency above 0.1%. Shannon entropy served as the measure of repertoire diversity, while the Gini coefficient captured V-J evenness. A clonotype found in more than one individual was treated as public. TCRdb reworked the public reads: Q25 trimming with fastp, MiXCR clone assembly, productive beta chains retained. Every distinct CDR3 protein forms one entry, paired with its most common genes and DNA. The V and J calls reflect TCRdb's pipeline rather than the authors' work. This sample is represented by about 470,000 distinct CDR3 sequences; around 21% of them were singletons. About 8.3% of the sample goes to the ten largest clones.

This sample was included in a study of regulatory T cells in long-lasting Graves disease (dated by TCRdb to about 2021). As for the study more broadly: To count as having persistent Graves' disease, a patient had to have received antithyroid drug treatment for over 5 years with TSH receptor autoantibodies remaining persistently positive. Persistent Graves' disease patients were compared with newly diagnosed Graves' disease patients by peripheral blood TCR sequencing and RNA sequencing. The study was registered as a clinical trial and conducted in China. TCR sequencing covered around 13 persistent and approximately 20 newly diagnosed Graves' disease patients, about 35 samples in total. On average, persistent Graves' disease patients in the clinical cohort had been on antithyroid drugs for approximately ten years.

The time point tag for this specimen amounts to: persistent/refractory GD, antithyroid drugs over 5 years with positive TRAb. For both TCR sequencing and RNA sequencing, RNA was extracted from PBMCs using TRIzol. The diagnosis of Graves' disease followed American Thyroid Association guidelines. Recruitment of patients was carried out at an endocrinology department in Xi'an, China. From each patient, 7.5 to 10 milliliters of peripheral blood was collected into an EDTA anticoagulant tube. PBMCs were isolated by Ficoll Paque Plus density gradient separation without further T cell sorting. An Agilent 2100 Bioanalyzer and agarose gel were used to check RNA quality, while a NanoDrop 2000 measured RNA concentration. Reading from cysteine to phenylalanine, the CDR3 counts 14 amino acids. Solely the CDR3 DNA is kept, with 42 bases framed from the first base. V is shortened by 6 bases, J by 4 bases, and the region joining them spans 13 bases. CDR1 MNHNS and CDR2 SASEGT were looked up in the germline V gene.

General study outcomes and caveats: Sequencing and analysis were restricted to the TCR beta chain. Compared with newly diagnosed patients, persistent Graves' disease patients had lower TCR Shannon entropy and fewer highly expanded clones, which suggests clonal expansion. TRBV28, TRBJ1-2 and TRBJ2-5 were preferentially used in persistent disease, while TRBV20-1 and TRBJ2-1 were favored in newly diagnosed disease. Because the primary lesion, thyroid tissue, could not be accessed, the study looked at peripheral blood alone. Patients with persistent disease shared more public clonotypes (approximately 2,500) than newly diagnosed patients did (more than 900). The authors noted that the small sample size was a limitation that may lower accuracy.

The chain links TRBV6-1 with TRBJ2-4; the D gene is perhaps TRBD2, from 7 matching bases. The origin of this receptor is a female donor with Graves disease. The source was peripheral blood mononuclear cells (PBMCs), collected when the disease was refractory, from a patient treated with antithyroid drugs. At the DNA level, the sequence is TGTGCCAGCAGGGCTGGGAGGGGGAAAAACATTCAGTACTTC. Its amino acids are CASRAGRGKNIQYF.